This T cell receptor (beta chain) was obtained from a study of identical twins. The CDR3 length is 16 residues. J was trimmed by 6 bases and V by 4 bases; bases with no gene match: 10. Germline V gives CDR1 SGHAT, CDR2 FQNNGV. In the case of this clonotype: Its target is unknown.

Unique molecular identifiers were present on the cDNA, and a universal primer site came from template switching. TCRdb redid the calling of the 5' RACE reads with MiXCR, one entry per CDR3 protein. The profile covers 700,000 to 950,000 distinct CDR3 sequences, with 9% to 15% appearing a single time and about 1.5% taken by the ten largest. Every one of the donors was a healthy Caucasian. Study-wide findings and caveats: Among beta out-of-frame sequences, excess sharing between twins appeared weaker. Findings depended on cross-sectional statistics rather than tracking the same donors.

These sequences were also reported in another study, on yellow fever vaccine responses in identical twins.

The sample taken for sequencing was PBMCs. The receptor was isolated from a woman between 18 and 30 years old in good health. V and J are TRBV11-2 and TRBJ2-3; TRBD2 matches 10 bases. CDR3 coding DNA: TGTGCCAGCAGCTCCAGGACTAGCGGTGGGGGGGATACGCAGTATTTT. This encodes CASSSRTSGGGDTQYF.